This T cell receptor beta chain appears in the sequencing data of a study of graft-versus-host responses after intestinal transplantation. Study overall: Induction using anti-thymocyte globulin, followed by tacrolimus and steroids for 2 to 4 years, was given to all recipients. Study-wide results and limits: Detection of GvH clones occurred in recipient marrow, and some had their first appearance in ileum or blood.

Profiled with immunoSEQ multiplex PCR; TCRdb holds only in-frame clones, not every one. This sample carries just under 85,000 clones, around 93% of them seen once, and the ten largest clones take about 8%. Deletions cut 3 bases from V and 5 bases from J, with 13 bases between. This CDR3 has 14 residues. Per the germline V gene, CDR1 is MNHEY and CDR2 is SMNVEV (reference sequence). Comments on this clone: The antigen is undetermined.

The source material was unstimulated CD8+ T cells sorted from spleen or lymph node cells, sampled before transplant. The chain uses TRBV27 and TRBJ2-5, with D possibly being TRBD2 (6 bases). The receptor was derived from a human donor who was the organ donor for an intestinal transplant. The CDR3 DNA sequence: TGTGCCAGCAGTTTGATGGACGGGAGCGAGACCCAGTACTTC. Its translation: CASSLMDGSETQYF.